This TCR beta chain was retrieved from a study of CXCR3-negative and CXCR3-positive naive CD8 T cells. Study as a whole: The study obtained 130 million to 150 million TRB reads, about 1.5 +/- 0.3 million per library. Broader study findings: Memory CD8+ cells showed much lower diversity, while both naive subsets were comparably high. In naive cells, CXCR3-negative and CXCR3-positive subsets had similar TRBV-TRBJ usage; memory cells differed. The TRB CDR3s that CXCR3-positive naive cells carried were more hydrophobic than those of CXCR3-negative naive cells.

5' RACE with UMI labels generated the TRB cDNA libraries. After re-calling the 5' RACE reads, TCRdb lists one entry per CDR3 protein, DNA absent. The record lists around 50,000 distinct CDR3 sequences, of which the ten most abundant hold about 0.61%. CD45RO-CCR7+CD27+CD95- defined naive CD8+ T cells. Germline V gene lookup returns CDR1 SGHVS and CDR2 FNYEAQ. This CDR3 contains 13 residues. As to this clonotype: The target antigen is unknown.

The sequenced sample consisted of naive CXCR3+ CD8+ T cells from blood. Subset of the sample: CD45RO-CCR7+CD27+CD95- naive CD8+ T cells expressing CXCR3 (TNR3+). The genes are TRBV7-6 and TRBJ1-1; the D gene TCRdb calls, TRBD1, cannot be checked with no DNA. This sequence was found in a human donor in good health. Some clones in this sample may be carry-over from other donors' samples. CDR3 residues: CASSWGQGSEAFF.